Listed below are T cell receptor beta chains from one sample, sequenced in a study of cytomegalovirus exposure and HLA in healthy donors. Produced via immunoSEQ multiplex PCR; TCRdb's table is partial and in-frame only. This sample has some 180,000 clones, with over 65% found just once. The sequenced sample was PBMCs. These TCRs come from a man younger than 30 in good health and CMV-seronegative. Each CDR3 is given with its conserved first and last residue. The D gene is left open where the match is weak. Clone size is given for some rows only: seen once, a few or many times, or a class if the clone is expanded.

abundance: -
d_gene: TRBD1
v_gene: TRBV6-5
j_gene: TRBJ1-1
CDR3nt: TGTGCCAGCAGTTACCGGCACAGGGGGAGGCGTGAAGCTTTCTTT
CDR3aa: CASSYRHRGRREAFF

abundance: -
d_gene: -
v_gene: TRBV21-1
j_gene: TRBJ2-7
CDR3nt: TGTGCCAGCAGCAAAGGGGAGGGCGGTGGAGGGTTCTCCTACGAGCAGTACTTC
CDR3aa: CASSKGEGGGGFSYEQYF

abundance: -
d_gene: -
v_gene: TRBV14
j_gene: TRBJ2-7
CDR3nt: TGTGCCAGCAGCCGAGCGGTGCCATCCTACGAGCAGTACTTC
CDR3aa: CASSRAVPSYEQYF

abundance: -
d_gene: TRBD2
v_gene: TRBV9
j_gene: TRBJ2-3
CDR3nt: TGTGCCAGCAGCGTAGTGAGCGGGGGCCCGGCAGATACGCAGTATTTT
CDR3aa: CASSVVSGGPADTQYF

abundance: -
d_gene: -
v_gene: TRBV9
j_gene: TRBJ2-1
CDR3nt: TGTGCCAGCAGCGTAGGCCCAGGGAACCGAGAGCAGGAGCAGTTCTTC
CDR3aa: CASSVGPGNREQEQFF

abundance: -
d_gene: TRBD1
v_gene: TRBV6-5
j_gene: TRBJ2-1
CDR3nt: TGTGCCAGCAGGCGACAGGGGACCTTCTACAATGAGCAGTTCTTC
CDR3aa: CASRRQGTFYNEQFF

abundance: -
d_gene: TRBD1
v_gene: TRBV10-3
j_gene: TRBJ2-5
CDR3nt: TGTGCCATCAGCGGGGGACAGGGGGAGACCCAGTACTTC
CDR3aa: CAISGGQGETQYF

abundance: -
d_gene: -
v_gene: TRBV7-2
j_gene: TRBJ2-3
CDR3nt: TGTGCCAGCAGCTTAAGGGGGGGCCCGGGAGATACGCAGTATTTT
CDR3aa: CASSLRGGPGDTQYF

abundance: -
d_gene: TRBD2
v_gene: TRBV7-2
j_gene: TRBJ2-7
CDR3nt: TGTGCCAGCAGCTGGGGACTAGCCTACGAGCAGTACTTC
CDR3aa: CASSWGLAYEQYF

abundance: few
d_gene: -
v_gene: TRBV28
j_gene: TRBJ2-6
CDR3nt: TGTGCCAGCAGTATCGGGGGCTCTGGGGCCAACGTCCTGACTTTC
CDR3aa: CASSIGGSGANVLTF

abundance: -
d_gene: TRBD1
v_gene: TRBV11-2
j_gene: TRBJ2-7
CDR3nt: TGTGCCAGCAACACCGGGACAGGATCTTGGGAGCAGTACTTC
CDR3aa: CASNTGTGSWEQYF